Following are 15 T cell receptor beta chains from one sample sequenced in a study of vaccination and CD4 T cells after COVID-19. No cognate antigen is known for these TCRs. Noted treatment: approximately 9-day PBMC culture with coronavirus spike peptide pools or control peptides (ViraFEST assay). Cultured CD4+ T-cell DNA underwent Oncomine TCR Beta short-read sequencing. TCRdb itself ran the PCR reads through MiXCR, one entry per CDR3 protein. The repertoire holds 20,000 to 25,000 distinct CDR3 sequences, approximately 50% seen once, with roughly 10% in the top ten. What was sequenced was CD4+ T cells from blood, cultured in vitro. The receptors originated from a human donor who had recovered from COVID-19.

This clonotype showed up just a few times. V is TRBV6-5 and J is TRBJ2-1, with D perhaps TRBD1 (6 bases). CDR1 MNHEY and CDR2 SVGAGI come from the germline V gene. There are 13 residues in the CDR3. The germline V and J ends were trimmed by 2 bases and 8 bases, with 10 bases remaining between them. This CDR3 is CASSYLGGDEQFF. DNA for the CDR3: TGTGCCAGCAGTTACCTTGGGGGCGATGAGCAGTTCTTC.

In its sample, this clonotype was seen once. The V gene is TRBV15, the J gene TRBJ2-1; 13 nucleotides line up with TRBD2. Per germline, CDR1 LNHNV and CDR2 YYDKDF (reference sequence). V was pared by 6 bases and J by 0 bases, with 17 bases of the junction left unmatched. The CDR3 is 21 residues long. The DNA for the CDR3 is TGTGCCACCAGACTAACCAGTCCCGGGACTAGCGGGACTGGCTCCTACAATGAGCAGTTCTTC. Amino acid sequence: CATRLTSPGTSGTGSYNEQFF.

The chain joins TRBV11-2 to TRBJ2-3; 7 nucleotides align to TRBD2. The CDR3 length is 15 residues. V was clipped by 5 bases and J by 1 base; unmatched bases: 6. Germline V gene data show CDR1 as SGHAT and CDR2 as FQNNGV. CDR3 sequence reads: CASSQGLAGTDTQYF. The DNA of the CDR3 is TGTGCCAGCAGCCAAGGGCTAGCGGGCACAGATACGCAGTATTTT.

This clonotype was seen a handful of times. The J gene is TRBJ2-7, the V gene TRBV11-2; no reliable D call. Looked up from germline, CDR1 is SGHAT and CDR2 is FQNNGV. Deletions cut 0 bases from V and 4 bases from J, with 7 bases between. The CDR3 runs to 13 residues. CDR3 amino acids: CASSLDQIYEQYF. For the CDR3, the DNA is TGTGCCAGCAGCTTAGATCAGATTTACGAGCAGTACTTC.

The chain uses TRBV20-1 and TRBJ1-1; tentatively, D is TRBD1 (6 bases). Trimming took off 6 bases at V and 3 bases at J, with 17 bases between the two ends. Per the germline V gene, CDR1 is DFQATT and CDR2 is SNEGSKA (reference sequence). This CDR3 region has 14 residues. The CDR3: CSAQQGVSHTEAFF. The CDR3 nucleotides read TGCAGTGCCCAACAGGGAGTGAGTCACACTGAAGCTTTCTTT.

The table lists this clonotype with a few counts. In DNA form, the CDR3 reads TGTGCCAGCAGGCCAGACAGAGATAATTCACCCCTCCACTTT. It is translated as CASRPDRDNSPLHF. The V call is TRBV27, the J call TRBJ1-6, with D possibly matching TRBD1 (5 bases). The CDR3 consists of 14 residues. The V and J ends lost 6 bases and 5 bases respectively, with 11 bases between them. Germline CDR1 MNHEY, CDR2 SMNVEV (reference sequence).

The chain combines TRBV5-6 with TRBJ1-5, with 10 bases aligning to TRBD1. Trimming at V came to 4 bases and at J to 6 bases, leaving 7 bases not matched to a gene. Germline V lookup: CDR1 SGHDT, CDR2 YYEEEE. The CDR3 length is 15 residues. The chain's CDR3 is CASSRMTGGSQPQHF. CDR3 DNA: TGTGCCAGCAGCCGAATGACAGGGGGCAGTCAGCCCCAGCATTTT.

This chain uses TRBV6-1 with TRBJ2-2; TRBD2 agrees at 8 bases. The V and J ends lost 0 bases and 7 bases, in that order; junction bases with no gene match: 4. Germline V gene lookup returns CDR1 MNHNS and CDR2 SASEGT. CDR3 size: 15 residues. The CDR3 spells CASSEAGRGGGELFF. In DNA form, the CDR3 reads TGTGCCAGCAGTGAAGCTGGCCGGGGGGGCGGGGAGCTGTTTTTT.

The gene calls are TRBV6-5 and TRBJ2-3; tentatively, D is TRBD1 (5 bases). Between the trimmed V and J ends, which lost 1 base and 5 bases, there was a span of 13 bases. The CDR3 spans 15 residues. Germline-derived CDR1 and CDR2 are MNHEY and SVGAGI. CDR3 sequence: CASSYYSRGGDTQYF. DNA of the CDR3: TGTGCCAGCAGTTACTACAGTAGGGGTGGAGATACGCAGTATTTT.

Details on this clonotype: The CDR3 does not close with the conserved phenylalanine or tryptophan, likely indicating a read error. V is TRBV27 and J is TRBJ1-1; D might be TRBD1 (6 bases). From germline, CDR1 is MNHEY and CDR2 SMNVEV (reference sequence). Trimming pared 3 bases from V and 4 bases from J, leaving 9 bases between. The CDR3 runs to 13 residues. In DNA form, the CDR3 reads TGTGCCAGCAGTTTGGACAGCGGCACTGAAGCTTTCTCT. Protein: CASSLDSGTEAFS.

The V and J genes are TRBV20-1 and TRBJ1-2; the D gene is possibly TRBD1 (6 bases). The germline V gene encodes CDR1 DFQATT and CDR2 SNEGSKA (reference sequence). The V and J ends lost 6 bases and 1 base respectively, with 12 bases between them. The CDR3 has 13 residues. CDR3 nucleotide sequence: TGCAGTGCAACGCAGGGGAATAACTATGGCTACACCTTC. Encoded protein: CSATQGNNYGYTF.

The table lists this clonotype with a few counts. CDR3 coding DNA: TGTGCCAGCAGCCCCCGGGAGGACCTCAATTCACCCCTCCACTTT. Its translation: CASSPREDLNSPLHF. The genes are TRBV7-9 and TRBJ1-6; D remains unclear. Trimming removed 5 bases at V and 7 bases at J, with 15 bases between. Germline V gives CDR1 SEHNR, CDR2 FQNEAQ (reference sequence). The CDR3 has 15 amino acids.

The chain has TRBV29-1 and TRBJ2-7; possible D gene TRBD1, 5 bases. Germline CDR1 SQVTM, CDR2 ANQGSEA. V lost 7 bases, J lost 3 bases, and 16 bases lay in between. This CDR3 is built from 13 residues. CDR3 in amino acids: CSASQGFVYEQYF. The CDR3 DNA follows: TGCAGCGCTTCCCAGGGTTTCGTCTACGAGCAGTACTTC.

The gene calls are TRBV7-6 and TRBJ2-7; perhaps TRBD1 as D (5 bases). Germline CDR1 SGHVS, CDR2 FNYEAQ. The CDR3 has 14 residues. V lost 5 bases and J lost 5, with 16 bases in between. Here the CDR3 DNA reads TGTGCCAGCAGCCTCAGAGTGGGGCTCCACGAGCAGTACTTC. It codes for CASSLRVGLHEQYF. The whole variable domain, remainder taken from reference TRBV7-6 and TRBJ2-7, is GAGVSQSPRYKVTKRGQDVALRCDPISGHVSLYWYRQALGQGPEFLTYFNYEAQQDKSGLPNDRFSAERPEGSISTLTIQRTEQRDSAMYRCASSLRVGLHEQYFGPGTRLTVT.

The J gene is TRBJ2-2, the V gene TRBV11-2, with TRBD2 matching 7 bases. Per germline, CDR1 SGHAT and CDR2 FQNNGV. V was clipped by 2 bases and J by 7 bases; unmatched bases: 7. This CDR3 spans 15 amino acids. The CDR3 DNA sequence: TGTGCCAGCAGCTTAAGGGCGGGAGTGAGCGGGGAGCTGTTTTTT. It translates to CASSLRAGVSGELFF.